The 21 T cell receptor beta chains presented below share a single source sample, sequenced in a study of beta chain features in type 1 diabetes. Whole-study findings and limits: Patients with Type 1 diabetes showed moderately but significantly shorter TCRB CDR3s in all four CD4+ subsets.

These receptors have no identified antigens. All of the isolated RNA was reverse transcribed, so expressed TCRB transcripts were sequenced. This table comes from immunoSEQ multiplex PCR, and its TCRdb copy is limited to in-frame clones, with some not included. Of over 25,000 clones listed, roughly 53% are singletons. Material for sequencing was stem cell memory CD4+ T cells from blood. These receptors were obtained from a young man with type 1 diabetes.

This clone has just a few counts. J is TRBJ2-7 and V is TRBV4-1; 12 nucleotides agree with TRBD2. Germline-derived CDR1 and CDR2 are MGHRA and YSYEKL. CDR3 length: 17 residues. The V segment lost 1 base and the J segment 0 bases; nucleotides outside the gene matches: 4. The CDR3 coding sequence is TGCGCCAGCAGCCAAGGCGGACTAGCGGGAAGCTCCTACGAGCAGTACTTC. It is translated as CASSQGGLAGSSYEQYF.

The rearrangement uses TRBV27 and TRBJ1-2; D may be TRBD1 (5 bases). The CDR3 is 15 amino acids. Germline V gene sequence: CDR1 MNHEY, CDR2 SMNVEV (reference sequence). Trimming removed 0 bases at V and 1 base at J, with 9 bases between. The CDR3 sequence: CASSLSGERNYGYTF. The CDR3 nucleotides are TGTGCCAGCAGTTTATCAGGGGAACGTAACTATGGCTACACCTTC.

The chain joins TRBV6-5 to TRBJ2-2; 8 bases fit TRBD2. Germline CDR1 is MNHEY and CDR2 is SVGAGI. V shed 6 bases, J shed 7 bases, and the junction held 10 bases outside the gene matches. CDR3 length: 15 amino acids. The CDR3 DNA sequence: TGTGCCAGCAGACGGCCGGGGGGGCGGCACGGGGAGCTGTTTTTT. It encodes CASRRPGGRHGELFF.

The J gene is TRBJ1-4, the V gene TRBV2; D ambiguous. Germline-derived CDR1 and CDR2 are SNHLY and FYNNEI. This CDR3 contains 12 residues. Trimming removed 5 bases from V and 4 bases from J, with 5 bases in between. The CDR3 DNA is TGTGCCAGCAGTCCCCATAATGAAAAACTGTTTTTT. Translation: CASSPHNEKLFF. Together with reference TRBV2 and TRBJ1-4, the CDR3 gives the full variable domain: EPEVTQTPSHQVTQMGQEVILRCVPISNHLYFYWYRQILGQKVEFLVSFYNNEISEKSEIFDDQFSVERPDGSNFTLKIRSTKLEDSAMYFCASSPHNEKLFFGSGTQLSVL.

This clone is termed medium-sized. The chain has TRBV7-9 and TRBJ2-1, with 9 nucleotides matching TRBD1. Trimming took 5 bases from V and 3 from J; bases not matched to a gene: 2. CDR1 is SEHNR and CDR2 is FQNEAQ in the germline V gene (reference sequence). The CDR3 is made up of 14 amino acids. The CDR3 region is CASSTGGGYNEQFF. The CDR3 coding sequence is TGTGCCAGCAGCACAGGGGGCGGCTACAATGAGCAGTTCTTC.

V usage is TRBV4-1 and J usage is TRBJ2-7, with 9 bases aligning to TRBD1. The CDR3 contains 17 residues. Trimming at V came to 4 bases and at J to 4 bases, leaving 14 bases not matched to a gene. The germline CDR1 and CDR2 sequences are MGHRA and YSYEKL. CDR3 in DNA: TGCGCCAGCAGCCTACTAATACTACAGGGGGCGGGTTACGAGCAGTACTTC. It is translated as CASSLLILQGAGYEQYF.

The chain recombines TRBV19 with TRBJ1-5; perhaps TRBD1 as D (5 bases). CDR3 length equals 12 residues. From germline, CDR1 is LNHDA and CDR2 SQIVND (reference sequence). V was pared by 11 bases and J by 7 bases, with 15 bases between. DNA of the CDR3: TGTGCCTCTGCCGGGGGGGGGCAGCCCCAGCATTTT. Amino acids: CASAGGGQPQHF.

This rearrangement joins TRBV11-3 to TRBJ2-3; 7 nucleotides align to TRBD2. This CDR3 has 15 residues. The germline V gene encodes CDR1 SGHNT and CDR2 YENEEA. V lost 3 bases, J lost 2 bases, and 5 bases stayed unmatched. CDR3 DNA sequence: TGTGCCAGCAGCTTCGCGGGGGAGAACACAGATACGCAGTATTTT. Amino acids: CASSFAGENTDTQYF.

This chain uses TRBV5-1 with TRBJ2-7; no clear D. Germline CDR1 SGHRS, CDR2 YFSETQ. The ends were cut back, 6 bases at V and 0 bases at J, with 13 bases in the middle. This CDR3 is built from 14 residues. CDR3 nucleotides: TGCGCCAGCACCCCGCAGGCGAGCTCCTACGAGCAGTACTTC. Translated: CASTPQASSYEQYF. The whole variable domain, remainder taken from reference TRBV5-1 and TRBJ2-7, is KAGVTQTPRYLIKTRGQQVTLSCSPISGHRSVSWYQQTPGQGLQFLFEYFSETQRNKGNFPGRFSGRQFSNSRSEMNVSTLELGDSALYLCASTPQASSYEQYFGPGTRLTVT.

This chain connects TRBV6-5 to TRBJ2-5; 11 nucleotides line up with TRBD1. The J call is uncertain, as TRBJ2-7 better fits the DNA end. CDR1 and CDR2 from the germline V gene are MNHEY and SVGAGI. CDR3 length: 15 residues. CDR3 region: CASKRDRGVSYEQYF. The DNA of the CDR3 is TGTGCCAGCAAAAGGGACAGGGGGGTTTCCTACGAGCAGTACTTC.

With respect to this clone: The junction and the germline gene differ at one end; a read error may be behind it. The rearrangement links TRBV27 to TRBJ1-1; 7 nucleotides align to TRBD1. The V gene's germline CDR1 is MNHEY and CDR2 SMNVEV (reference sequence). This CDR3 spans 13 amino acids. The CDR3 region has the DNA TGTGCCAGCAGTTTTTCGTCAGGGGGGCGGGTCCTCTTT. Protein product: CASSFSSGGRVLF.

V and J are TRBV19 and TRBJ1-1, with 8 positions matching TRBD1. J lost 7 bases, V lost 4 bases, and 5 bases had no gene match. CDR1 is LNHDA, CDR2 SQIVND, per germline (reference sequence). The CDR3 has 13 residues. Here the CDR3 reads CASSKTGVVEAFF. CDR3 bases: TGTGCCAGTAGTAAGACAGGGGTGGTTGAAGCTTTCTTT. Supplemented by reference TRBV19 and TRBJ1-1, the full variable domain reads DGGITQSPKYLFRKEGQNVTLSCEQNLNHDAMYWYRQDPGQGLRLIYYSQIVNDFQKGDIAEGYSVSREKKESFPLTVTSAQKNPTAFYLCASSKTGVVEAFFGQGTRLTVV.

The table lists this clone with a few counts. The gene calls are TRBV5-1 and TRBJ2-2; TRBD2 matches at 9 bases. Trimming removed 4 bases from V and 0 bases from J; junction bases left unmatched: 1. The CDR3 is made up of 15 amino acids. Germline loops: CDR1 SGHRS, CDR2 YFSETQ. The CDR3 region is CASSQREANTGELFF. For the CDR3, the DNA is TGCGCCAGCAGCCAGCGGGAGGCGAACACCGGGGAGCTGTTTTTT.

The rearrangement joins TRBV30 to TRBJ1-4, with D uncertain. Germline CDR1 and CDR2: GTSNPN and SVGIG (reference sequence). CDR3 length: 12 residues. Trimming stripped 4 bases from V and 8 bases from J, with 11 bases between. The CDR3 DNA is TGTGCCTGGAACCAAGAGGAAGAAAAACTGTTTTTT. Translation gives CAWNQEEEKLFF.

V usage is TRBV7-2 and J usage is TRBJ2-1, with a tentative D call TRBD1 (6 bases). The CDR3 runs to 16 residues. V was shortened by 2 bases and J by 3 bases, with 14 bases between the two germline ends. Germline V gene data show CDR1 as SGHTA and CDR2 as FQGNSA. CDR3 sequence: CASSLMTGRGYNEQFF. CDR3 nucleotide sequence: TGTGCCAGCAGCTTAATGACAGGAAGGGGCTACAATGAGCAGTTCTTC.

The CDR3: CATRLGSYNEQFF. DNA of the CDR3: TGTGCCACGCGTTTGGGCAGTTACAATGAGCAGTTCTTC. This chain connects TRBV6-6 to TRBJ2-1; no firm D call. CDR1 is MNHNY and CDR2 is SVGAGI in the germline V gene (reference sequence). Deletions cut 10 bases from V and 4 bases from J, with 14 bases between. The CDR3 has 13 amino acids.

This clone turned up a few times. This chain links TRBV5-1 with TRBJ2-7; the match to TRBD1 covers 7 bases. CDR3 length: 15 residues. With 6 bases clipped from V and 1 base from J, the junction kept 10 bases outside the gene matches. Germline-derived CDR1 and CDR2 are SGHRS and YFSETQ. CDR3 sequence reads: CASNPYGDRSYEQYF. The CDR3 nucleotides read TGCGCCAGCAACCCTTATGGGGACAGATCCTACGAGCAGTACTTC.

V usage is TRBV5-1 and J usage is TRBJ2-3; D may be TRBD1 (5 bases). V was shortened by 4 bases and J by 2 bases, with 11 bases between the two germline ends. Germline CDR1 SGHRS, CDR2 YFSETQ. The CDR3 runs to 14 residues. As DNA, the CDR3 is TGCGCCAGCAGCGCACCGGACAACACAGATACGCAGTATTTT. It codes for CASSAPDNTDTQYF.

V gene TRBV5-1 combines with J gene TRBJ1-1; possibly TRBD1 for D (6 bases). CDR3 size: 16 residues. The V gene lost 0 bases and the J gene lost 1 base, with 13 bases spanning the gap. Germline values: CDR1 SGHRS, CDR2 YFSETQ. CDR3 coding DNA: TGCGCCAGCAGCTTGGGGCAGGGGCTGCCGAACACTGAAGCTTTCTTT. Its translation: CASSLGQGLPNTEAFF.

The CDR3 reads CASSFRPGGRETQYF. The CDR3 DNA sequence: TGCGCCAGCAGCTTCCGTCCGGGAGGGAGGGAGACCCAGTACTTC. The chain has TRBV5-1 and TRBJ2-5, with 8 positions matching TRBD2. Per the germline V gene, CDR1 is SGHRS and CDR2 is YFSETQ. This CDR3 is 15 amino acids long. V was clipped by 2 bases and J by 5 bases; unmatched bases: 8.

The chain is built from TRBV27 and TRBJ2-6; D may be TRBD1 (5 bases). Germline CDR1 MNHEY, CDR2 SMNVEV (reference sequence). Between the trimmed V and J ends, which lost 6 bases and 0 bases, there was a span of 12 bases. This CDR3 contains 16 residues. DNA for the CDR3: TGTGCCAGCAGAAGACAGTCCATCTCTGGGGCCAACGTCCTGACTTTC. Translating it yields CASRRQSISGANVLTF.